A single sample is the source of the 30 T cell receptor beta chains below, sequenced in a study of OX40 agonist ivuxolimab in advanced cancers. Only in-frame clones appear in the TCRdb table, and some are missing; sequencing was by immunoSEQ multiplex PCR. The sample lists tens of thousands of clones; approximately 86% were seen once. Sequenced here: CD4+ or CD8+ T cells sorted from blood, sampled in a trial of the OX40 agonist ivuxolimab. Every receptor here comes from an adult with an advanced solid tumor such as melanoma, head and neck, liver or kidney cancer.

The chain employs TRBV5-4 and TRBJ1-2, with D tentatively TRBD1 (5 bases). This CDR3 is built from 16 residues. The germline CDR1 and CDR2 sequences are SGHNT and YYREEE (reference sequence). Trimming left V 7 bases short and J 1 base short, with 20 bases between. DNA of the CDR3: TGTGCCAGCCACCCTACTGGGGGGGATTATAACTATGGCTACACCTTC. The encoded protein is CASHPTGGDYNYGYTF.

The J gene is TRBJ1-1, the V gene TRBV28, with 7 bases matching TRBD1. This CDR3 is 13 amino acids long. J lost 2 bases, V lost 6 bases, and 3 bases had no gene match. Per the germline V gene, CDR1 is MDHEN and CDR2 is SYDVKM. In DNA form, the CDR3 reads TGTGCCAGCAGATACAGGGGTAACACTGAAGCTTTCTTT. This sequence encodes CASRYRGNTEAFF. The complete variable domain, with remaining parts taken from reference TRBV28 and TRBJ1-1, reads DVKVTQSSRYLVKRTGEKVFLECVQDMDHENMFWYRQDPGLGLRLIYFSYDVKMKEKGDIPEGYSVSREKKERFSLILESASTNQTSMYLCASRYRGNTEAFFGQGTRLTVV.

This clone is classed as medium-sized (0.01 to 0.1%). The chain links TRBV18 to TRBJ1-4, with no clear D. This CDR3 region has 16 residues. V was clipped by 1 base and J by 8 bases, with 17 bases between them. Per the germline V gene, CDR1 is KGHSH and CDR2 is LQKENI. For the CDR3, the DNA is TGTGCCAGCTCACCACGTGGGTCTCCGGCGCCCGAAAAACTGTTTTTT. Its translation is CASSPRGSPAPEKLFF.

The chain links TRBV5-4 to TRBJ2-7; the match to TRBD2 covers 8 bases. CDR1 and CDR2 from the germline V gene are SGHNT and YYREEE (reference sequence). The CDR3 sequence is 14 residues long. V was pared by 1 base and J by 3 bases, with 3 bases of the junction left unmatched. The CDR3 bases are TGTGCCAGCAGCTTGAGACGGGGGGGCTACGAGCAGTACTTC. Translation gives CASSLRRGGYEQYF.

J is TRBJ2-1 and V is TRBV28; possibly TRBD2 for D (6 bases). Germline V gene data show CDR1 as MDHEN and CDR2 as SYDVKM. This CDR3 is 13 amino acids long. The V end was cut by 7 bases, the J end by 7 bases, with 14 bases between. In DNA form, the CDR3 reads TGTGCCAGCACCCTAGGGCGGGGAAATGAGCAGTTCTTC. It codes for CASTLGRGNEQFF.

V gene TRBV7-9 combines with J gene TRBJ2-7; 9 nucleotides align to TRBD1. CDR3 length equals 16 residues. Germline V CDR1 and CDR2: SEHNR, FQNEAQ (reference sequence). Germline trimming cut 5 bases from V and 3 bases from J; bases unmatched to any gene: 11. CDR3 amino acids: CASSPLFSTGGYEQYF. The CDR3 region has the DNA TGTGCCAGCAGCCCCCTTTTCTCGACAGGGGGCTACGAGCAGTACTTC.

This chain links TRBV5-4 with TRBJ1-2; no firm D call. V gave up 6 bases and J gave up 3 bases, with 18 bases separating them. Germline V gene lookup returns CDR1 SGHNT and CDR2 YYREEE (reference sequence). The CDR3 is 15 residues long. CDR3 sequence (DNA): TGTGCCAGCAACCTCGAGGGCCCGCTGGACTATGGCTACACCTTC. It encodes CASNLEGPLDYGYTF.

V and J are TRBV4-1 and TRBJ1-5; 7 nucleotides agree with TRBD1. Germline loops: CDR1 MGHRA, CDR2 YSYEKL. V shed 4 bases and J 4 bases; nucleotides not matched to a gene: 7. The CDR3 loop spans 15 amino acids. CDR3 loop: CASSPRQGGNQPQHF. The CDR3, as DNA: TGCGCCAGCAGCCCCCGACAGGGAGGAAATCAGCCCCAGCATTTT.

The rearrangement links TRBV7-8 to TRBJ1-2, with D possibly being TRBD1 (5 bases). V lost 0 bases and J lost 1, with 12 bases in between. In germline, CDR1 is SGHVS, CDR2 FQNEAQ. This CDR3 has 16 amino acids. CDR3 in amino acids: CASSLASGGSNYGYTF. For the CDR3, the DNA is TGTGCCAGCAGCTTAGCTTCTGGGGGTAGTAACTATGGCTACACCTTC.

CDR3 sequence reads: CASSQSDSSYEQYF. DNA for the CDR3: TGTGCCAGCAGCCAGTCAGACAGCTCCTACGAGCAGTACTTC. The chain carries TRBV14 and TRBJ2-7, with D perhaps TRBD1 (5 bases). V was pared by 3 bases and J by 0 bases, with 9 bases between. This CDR3 has 14 residues. Germline V CDR1 and CDR2: SGHDN, FVKESK.

The chain uses TRBV5-8 and TRBJ1-5; 7 bases align to TRBD1. Losses at the gene ends were 1 base for V and 4 bases for J; bases not matched to a gene: 2. Per germline, CDR1 SGHTS and CDR2 YDEGEE. The CDR3 runs to 14 residues. The CDR3 spells CASSLLQGNQPQHF. CDR3 sequence (DNA): TGTGCCAGCAGCTTGTTACAGGGGAATCAGCCCCAGCATTTT.

The V gene is TRBV6-6, the J gene TRBJ2-2; D gene ambiguous. This CDR3 contains 13 residues. CDR1 and CDR2 from the germline V gene are MNHNY and SVGAGI (reference sequence). V was pared by 2 bases and J by 2 bases, with 3 bases between. The CDR3 loop is CASSYTNTGELFF. CDR3 nucleotides: TGTGCCAGCAGTTACACAAACACCGGGGAGCTGTTTTTT.

V is TRBV10-1 and J is TRBJ1-2; D is unresolved. The germline gives CDR1 WNHNN, CDR2 SYGVQD (reference sequence). Trimming shortened V by 3 bases and J by 6 bases, and 8 bases separated the two germline ends. The CDR3 has 12 residues. CDR3 in amino acids: CASSDSGHGYTF. The CDR3 region has the DNA TGCGCCAGCAGTGATTCTGGGCATGGCTACACCTTC.

The chain has TRBV7-9 and TRBJ2-3; 7 bases are a match to TRBD1. Germline V gives CDR1 SEHNR, CDR2 FQNEAQ (reference sequence). The CDR3 spans 15 residues. Unmatched junction bases numbered 6, after V lost 5 bases and J lost 1 base. CDR3 sequence (DNA): TGTGCCAGCAGCACTGGACAGGCTGGCACAGATACGCAGTATTTT. Translation: CASSTGQAGTDTQYF.

This clone was observed once. In DNA form, the CDR3 reads TGTGCCAGCTCACCTCCGGTGCGGGACTACGAGCAGTACTTC. This gives the protein CASSPPVRDYEQYF. The chain joins TRBV18 to TRBJ2-7, with D maybe TRBD2 (6 bases). Per the germline V gene, CDR1 is KGHSH and CDR2 is LQKENI. The V end was cut by 3 bases, the J end by 3 bases, with 12 bases between. The CDR3 extends over 14 amino acids.

This clone was observed a handful of times. The chain is built from TRBV6-5 and TRBJ1-6; TRBD1 matches at 10 bases. CDR1 and CDR2 from the germline V gene are MNHEY and SVGAGI. The CDR3 is made up of 13 amino acids. Losses at the gene ends were 0 bases for V and 14 bases for J; bases not matched to a gene: 1. The CDR3 region is CASSYSGTGALHF. The DNA for the CDR3 is TGTGCCAGCAGTTACTCGGGGACAGGGGCCCTCCACTTT.

The rearrangement links TRBV28 to TRBJ1-2, with a tentative D call TRBD1 (6 bases). V lost 5 bases, J lost 7 bases, and 17 bases lay in between. Germline V gene lookup returns CDR1 MDHEN and CDR2 SYDVKM. There are 14 residues in the CDR3. The DNA of the CDR3 is TGTGCCAGCAGTCCGACCCAAACAGGGCTTGGCTACACCTTC. Translating gives CASSPTQTGLGYTF.

This clone was seen more than once but under ten times. The chain couples TRBV7-6 to TRBJ2-7; D is possibly TRBD1 (6 bases). The length of the CDR3 is 14 residues. Trimming cost V 0 bases and J 2 bases, with 8 bases left between them. The V gene's germline CDR1 is SGHVS and CDR2 FNYEAQ. CDR3 protein: CASSLAGTTYEQYF. The CDR3 coding sequence is TGTGCCAGCAGCTTAGCCGGGACAACCTACGAGCAGTACTTC.

This clone is termed medium-sized. J is TRBJ2-2 and V is TRBV18, with D perhaps given as TRBD1 or TRBD2 (5 bases each). The CDR3 is 15 residues long. In germline, CDR1 is KGHSH, CDR2 LQKENI. Trimming took off 6 bases at V and 3 bases at J, with 14 bases between the two ends. The CDR3 DNA reads as TGTGCCAGCTCCGGGGCCCTATCCGACACCGGGGAGCTGTTTTTT. This encodes CASSGALSDTGELFF.

The CDR3 sequence is CASSIAGTGVGEQFF. In nucleotides, the CDR3 is TGTGCCAGTAGTATAGCAGGGACAGGGGTGGGTGAGCAGTTCTTC. The rearrangement uses TRBV19 and TRBJ2-1, with 10 bases identical to TRBD1. The CDR3 is made up of 15 amino acids. Trimming removed 1 base from V and 9 bases from J; junction bases left unmatched: 6. The germline CDR1 and CDR2 sequences are LNHDA and SQIVND (reference sequence).

This rearrangement joins TRBV19 to TRBJ2-7; tentative D call: TRBD2 (6 bases). The CDR3 extends over 14 amino acids. CDR1 is LNHDA, CDR2 SQIVND, per germline (reference sequence). Trimming shortened V by 3 bases and J by 3 bases, and 12 bases separated the two germline ends. The CDR3 spells CASSIVGGDYEQYF. The CDR3 region has the DNA TGTGCCAGTAGTATCGTCGGCGGGGACTACGAGCAGTACTTC.

The genes are TRBV27 and TRBJ2-1; tentatively, D is TRBD2 (7 bases). CDR1 and CDR2 (germline): MNHEY, SMNVEV (reference sequence). This CDR3 comprises 13 residues. The CDR3 loop reads CGSGGGAYNEQFF. The CDR3 nucleotides read TGTGGCAGTGGAGGGGGGGCCTACAATGAGCAGTTCTTC.

This sequence joins TRBV4-1 and TRBJ2-1, with TRBD2 matching over 14 bases. Germline lookup yields CDR1 MGHRA and CDR2 YSYEKL. CDR3 length: 17 amino acids. The J segment lost 4 bases and the V segment lost 4 bases, leaving 6 bases of the junction unmatched. The CDR3 here is CASSPWTSGGYYNEQFF. The CDR3 coding sequence is TGCGCCAGCAGCCCGTGGACTAGCGGGGGGTATTACAATGAGCAGTTCTTC.

The V call is TRBV11-1, the J call TRBJ2-5; a weak D match, TRBD1 (5 bases). With 1 base removed from V and 3 bases from J, the gap between germline ends came to 12 bases. The CDR3 is made up of 15 amino acids. Germline V gene lookup returns CDR1 SGHAT and CDR2 FQDESV (reference sequence). The CDR3 here is CASSLVGRGKETQYF. In nucleotides, the CDR3 is TGTGCCAGCAGCTTAGTTGGTAGGGGCAAAGAGACCCAGTACTTC.

This clone was recorded once. Other DNA variants within this sample encode the same CDR3. V is TRBV27 and J is TRBJ1-5; D might be TRBD1 (5 bases). With 0 bases removed from V and 5 bases from J, the gap between germline ends came to 5 bases. Per germline, CDR1 MNHEY and CDR2 SMNVEV (reference sequence). This CDR3 has 13 residues. The CDR3 sequence is CASSLSGDQPQHF. In DNA form, the CDR3 reads TGTGCCAGCAGTTTATCGGGGGATCAGCCCCAGCATTTT.

This clone showed up just a few times. The chain recombines TRBV7-9 with TRBJ1-2, with 8 nucleotides matching TRBD1. Germline-derived CDR1 and CDR2 are SEHNR and FQNEAQ (reference sequence). The CDR3 length is 15 residues. The junction had 8 bases not matched to a gene; V was cut back by 6 bases and J by 2 bases. The CDR3 is CASSSGTGLNYGYTF. CDR3 DNA: TGTGCCAGCAGTTCCGGGACAGGCCTAAACTATGGCTACACCTTC.

This clone came up a few times. The chain employs TRBV7-9 and TRBJ2-1; 7 bases are shared with TRBD2. V dropped 2 bases and J dropped 5; count of bases not matched to a gene: 9. The V gene's germline CDR1 is SEHNR and CDR2 FQNEAQ (reference sequence). There are 16 residues in the CDR3. CDR3 in DNA: TGTGCCAGCAGCTTAAGCGGCGGGGGTAACCACAATGAGCAGTTCTTC. Protein sequence: CASSLSGGGNHNEQFF.

This chain joins TRBV28 and TRBJ1-1; D may be TRBD1 (5 bases). The germline V gene has CDR1 MDHEN and CDR2 SYDVKM. V lost 6 bases and J lost 0, with 5 bases in between. CDR3 size: 12 residues. The CDR3, as DNA: TGTGCCAGCAGGGACATGAACACTGAAGCTTTCTTT. This encodes CASRDMNTEAFF.

The rearrangement links TRBV28 to TRBJ2-7, with D perhaps matching TRBD1 (5 bases). The V end lost 6 bases, the J end lost 4 bases, and 10 bases lay between the germline ends. This CDR3 has 12 residues. The germline gives CDR1 MDHEN, CDR2 SYDVKM. CDR3 coding DNA: TGTGCCAGCAGCCAGACAGATTACGAGCAGTACTTC. Translating gives CASSQTDYEQYF.

The chain carries TRBV19 and TRBJ2-1; D might be TRBD2 (7 bases). V lost 3 bases and J lost 7, with 22 bases in between. Looked up from germline, CDR1 is LNHDA and CDR2 is SQIVND (reference sequence). The length of the CDR3 is 17 residues. The CDR3 protein is CASSIILQGGRGNEQFF. The CDR3 DNA is TGTGCCAGTAGTATCATTTTACAGGGTGGGCGGGGGAATGAGCAGTTCTTC.